Below, 29 T cell receptor beta chains from the same sample are listed, as sequenced in a study of CD8 T cells in ankylosing spondylitis. The antigens for these receptors are not known. Study outcomes and limitations: There was a TCR beta motif, made of several highly homologous variants, that appeared characteristic of ankylosing spondylitis blood.

TCRdb fed the 5' RACE reads into MiXCR, producing one record per CDR3 protein. The sample lists 650,000 to 800,000 distinct CDR3 sequences, 15% to 20% occurring once. The sequencing input was blood, either unsorted or a sorted T cell fraction (not recorded which). The receptors shown here come from a male donor with ankylosing spondylitis.

This chain joins TRBV5-1 and TRBJ1-2; no firm D call. V lost 4 bases and J 5 bases, leaving 12 bases between the germline ends. CDR1 SGHRS and CDR2 YFSETQ come from the germline V gene. This CDR3 comprises 13 residues. The CDR3 loop is CASSVGSGYGYTF. In nucleotides, the CDR3 is TGCGCCAGCAGCGTTGGGTCCGGGTATGGCTACACCTTC.

This clonotype was seen a handful of times. The rearrangement joins TRBV5-6 to TRBJ2-5; D is unresolved. Trimming left V 2 bases short and J 2 bases short, with 10 bases between. The CDR3 runs 14 residues. From germline, CDR1 is SGHDT and CDR2 YYEEEE. CDR3 amino acids: CASSFRAPQETQYF. The CDR3 bases are TGTGCCAGCAGCTTTAGGGCACCTCAAGAGACCCAGTACTTC.

This clonotype has just a few counts. The chain links TRBV27 to TRBJ2-1; D is undetermined. Germline V lookup: CDR1 MNHEY, CDR2 SMNVEV (reference sequence). The CDR3 extends over 14 amino acids. Trimming shortened V by 2 bases and J by 5 bases, and 10 bases separated the two germline ends. The CDR3 DNA sequence: TGTGCCAGCAGTTTACGTACCCCAAACAATGAGCAGTTCTTC. Its protein product is CASSLRTPNNEQFF.

Here the CDR3 reads CAISESGIAETQYF. The DNA for the CDR3 is TGTGCCATCAGTGAGTCCGGCATCGCAGAGACCCAGTACTTC. This chain joins TRBV10-3 and TRBJ2-5; no definite D call. This CDR3 has 14 amino acids. V gave up 0 bases and J gave up 4 bases, with 9 bases separating them. CDR1 is ENHRY, CDR2 SYGVKD, per germline.

A few counts support this clonotype. The chain recombines TRBV30 with TRBJ2-7; weak D call: TRBD2 (5 bases). Germline V gives CDR1 GTSNPN, CDR2 SVGIG (reference sequence). The V and J ends lost 0 bases and 4 bases respectively, with 16 bases between them. The CDR3 has 15 amino acids. The CDR3 protein is CAWSVPWTGSYEQYF. The CDR3 DNA reads TGTGCCTGGAGTGTACCCTGGACTGGGAGTTACGAGCAGTACTTC.

The CDR3 DNA follows: TGTGCCAGCAGCCGCGGCCCCCCTGAGGAAAAACTGTTTTTT. Protein product: CASSRGPPEEKLFF. The chain uses TRBV7-9 and TRBJ1-4; no clear D. Trimming removed 5 bases from V and 8 bases from J, with 15 bases in between. This CDR3 comprises 14 residues. Germline V gives CDR1 SEHNR, CDR2 FQNEAQ (reference sequence). Drawing the rest from reference TRBV7-9 and TRBJ1-4, the complete variable domain is DTGVSQNPRHKITKRGQNVTFRCDPISEHNRLYWYRQTLGQGPEFLTYFQNEAQLEKSRLLSDRFSAERPKGSFSTLEIQRTEQGDSAMYLCASSRGPPEEKLFFGSGTQLSVL.

This clonotype was observed a handful of times. The rearrangement uses TRBV6-2 or TRBV6-3 and TRBJ2-3; D gene uncertain. Trimming removed 5 bases at V and 4 bases at J, with 10 bases between. Germline V gives CDR1 MNHEY, CDR2 SVGEGT. The CDR3 runs 13 residues. CDR3 protein: CASSPTRADTQYF. The CDR3 coding sequence is TGTGCCAGCAGTCCCACCCGGGCAGATACGCAGTATTTT.

V gene TRBV29-1 combines with J gene TRBJ2-1; 11 bases line up with TRBD2. CDR3 length: 16 residues. Germline V CDR1 and CDR2: SQVTM, ANQGSEA. The ends lost 5 bases at V and 8 bases at J; junction bases unmatched: 14. The CDR3 reads CSVHPFLAGGEHEQFF. Written as DNA, the CDR3 is TGCAGCGTTCATCCTTTCCTAGCGGGAGGTGAACATGAGCAGTTCTTC.

Here the CDR3 reads CASSQHGLAGGPVKETQYF. DNA of the CDR3: TGTGCCAGCAGTCAACACGGACTAGCGGGAGGGCCTGTTAAAGAGACCCAGTACTTC. This chain joins TRBV2 and TRBJ2-5; 15 bases fit TRBD2. Per the germline V gene, CDR1 is SNHLY and CDR2 is FYNNEI. J lost 3 bases, V lost 5 bases, and 13 bases had no gene match. The CDR3 is made up of 19 amino acids.

The V call is TRBV20-1, the J call TRBJ1-2; D might be TRBD1 (6 bases). Trimming removed 5 bases at V and 5 bases at J, with 21 bases between. This CDR3 comprises 15 residues. Per the germline V gene, CDR1 is DFQATT and CDR2 is SNEGSKA (reference sequence). The CDR3 here is CSALIRDIRSYGYTF. The CDR3 bases are TGCAGTGCTCTTATCCGGGACATACGCTCTTATGGCTACACCTTC.

This clonotype was seen many times. The chain combines TRBV7-2 with TRBJ1-5, with D perhaps TRBD1 (6 bases). CDR1 SGHTA and CDR2 FQGNSA come from the germline V gene. The CDR3 runs 15 residues. V was trimmed by 1 base and J by 3 bases, leaving 10 bases between them. The DNA for the CDR3 is TGTGCCAGCAGCTTAGTTGGACAGACCAATCAGCCCCAGCATTTT. Translating gives CASSLVGQTNQPQHF.

V is TRBV4-1 and J is TRBJ1-6, with unresolved D. Trimming took 3 bases from V and 9 from J, leaving 18 bases between them. The CDR3 has 16 amino acids. The germline V gene has CDR1 MGHRA and CDR2 YSYEKL. The CDR3 DNA is TGCGCCAGCAGCCAGGGTAATGGCGTCGGCAGTTCACCCCTCCACTTT. Translated, it gives CASSQGNGVGSSPLHF.

This clonotype occurred a few times. This CDR3 reads CASSLHRDRASYEQYF. CDR3 nucleotides: TGCGCCAGCAGCTTGCACCGGGACAGGGCCTCCTACGAGCAGTACTTC. This rearrangement joins TRBV5-1 to TRBJ2-7; TRBD1 aligns across 9 bases. Per germline, CDR1 SGHRS and CDR2 YFSETQ. CDR3 length: 16 residues. V gave up 1 base and J gave up 0 bases; unmatched junction bases: 5.

This clonotype has a count of ten or more. J is TRBJ1-3 and V is TRBV20-1, with 7 positions matching TRBD1. V shed 0 bases, J shed 1 base, and the junction held 6 bases outside the gene matches. CDR3 length: 16 residues. Germline CDR1 DFQATT, CDR2 SNEGSKA (reference sequence). The CDR3 spells CSARDPRGWSGNTIYF. The CDR3 bases are TGCAGTGCTAGAGATCCCAGGGGGTGGTCTGGAAACACCATATATTTT.

A note on this clonotype: This could be a read error, since a much larger clone is one nucleotide away. This sequence joins TRBV29-1 and TRBJ1-1; D remains ambiguous. Trimming pared 4 bases from V and 3 bases from J, leaving 6 bases between. CDR1 and CDR2 (germline): SQVTM, ANQGSEA. The CDR3 sequence is 11 residues long. Written as DNA, the CDR3 is TGCAGCGTTGTTGGGTACACTGAAGCTTTCTTT. It specifies CSVVGYTEAFF. Full variable domain (rest looked up from reference TRBV29-1 and TRBJ1-1): SAVISQKPSRDICQRGTSLTIQCQVDSQVTMMFWYRQQPGQSLTLIATANQGSEATYESGFVIDKFPISRPNLTFSTLTVSNMSPEDSSIYLCSVVGYTEAFFGQGTRLTVV.

The CDR3 region is CASSLALAGVLYNEQFF. CDR3 bases: TGTGCCAGCAGCTTAGCATTAGCGGGAGTTCTCTACAATGAGCAGTTCTTC. The rearrangement uses TRBV7-6 and TRBJ2-1; 9 bases match TRBD2. Losses at the gene ends were 0 bases for V and 3 bases for J; bases not matched to a gene: 6. This CDR3 region has 17 residues. Germline loops: CDR1 SGHVS, CDR2 FNYEAQ.

The rearrangement uses TRBV25-1 and TRBJ2-7; no clear D. Germline values: CDR1 MGHDK, CDR2 SYGVNS. Trimming shortened V by 7 bases and J by 3 bases, and 7 bases separated the two germline ends. CDR3 length equals 11 residues. CDR3 loop: CASIRGYEQYF. CDR3 in DNA: TGTGCCAGCATTCGCGGCTACGAGCAGTACTTC.

The chain carries TRBV24-1 and TRBJ2-3; 10 nucleotides align to TRBD2. The V segment lost 4 bases and the J segment 2 bases; nucleotides outside the gene matches: 14. CDR1 KGHDR and CDR2 SFDVKD come from the germline V gene. The CDR3 totals 19 residues. In DNA, the CDR3 is TGTGCCACCAGTGAAAGCTGGAAAAGCGGGAGGGCCCCCACAGATACGCAGTATTTT. This codes for CATSESWKSGRAPTDTQYF.

This chain connects TRBV6-5 to TRBJ2-2, with 8 bases aligning to TRBD2. V dropped 0 bases and J dropped 4; count of bases not matched to a gene: 7. Germline loops: CDR1 MNHEY, CDR2 SVGAGI. The CDR3 loop spans 17 amino acids. The CDR3 protein is CASSYSRSGGATGELFF. In DNA, the CDR3 is TGTGCCAGCAGTTACTCCCGATCGGGGGGGGCCACCGGGGAGCTGTTTTTT.

This clonotype was seen a few times. The V call is TRBV20-1, the J call TRBJ1-1; 9 nucleotides match TRBD1. This CDR3 is 16 amino acids long. Trimming took 1 base from V and 5 from J; bases not matched to a gene: 11. Per the germline V gene, CDR1 is DFQATT and CDR2 is SNEGSKA (reference sequence). The CDR3 nucleotides read TGCAGTGCTAGAGGGGTATCGGACAGGGGAGGGACTGAAGCTTTCTTT. As protein: CSARGVSDRGGTEAFF.

A single count supports this clonotype. The chain uses TRBV29-1 and TRBJ2-6, with D possibly matching TRBD2 (6 bases). Germline CDR1 SQVTM, CDR2 ANQGSEA. The CDR3 runs 14 residues. V lost 3 bases and J 1 base, leaving 7 bases between the germline ends. The CDR3 DNA follows: TGCAGCGTTGAGGCGGGGTCTGGGGCCAACGTCCTGACTTTC. Translation gives CSVEAGSGANVLTF.

This clonotype was recorded a few times. V usage is TRBV12-3 or TRBV12-4 and J usage is TRBJ2-3; TRBD2 is a possible D gene (7 bases). The V gene lost 8 bases and the J gene lost 0 bases, with 15 bases spanning the gap. This CDR3 contains 15 residues. Here the CDR3 reads CASLGGASSTDTQYF. CDR3 bases: TGTGCCAGCTTAGGGGGGGCCTCTAGCACAGATACGCAGTATTTT.

This clonotype was observed at least ten times. V gene TRBV14 combines with J gene TRBJ2-1; no reliable D call. Germline V gene sequence: CDR1 SGHDN, CDR2 FVKESK. V was pared by 0 bases and J by 7 bases, with 10 bases between. This CDR3 comprises 14 residues. CDR3 residues: CASSQDLIVNEQFF. CDR3 coding DNA: TGTGCCAGCAGCCAAGATTTGATAGTGAATGAGCAGTTCTTC.

The V gene is TRBV29-1, the J gene TRBJ2-5; 10 bases match TRBD1. V dropped 5 bases and J dropped 2; count of bases not matched to a gene: 5. Germline V gives CDR1 SQVTM, CDR2 ANQGSEA. This CDR3 has 14 residues. CDR3 amino acids: CSVWDRGRQETQYF. The CDR3 nucleotides read TGCAGCGTTTGGGACAGGGGTCGGCAAGAGACCCAGTACTTC.

The CDR3 here is CATSSGTVSYNEQFF. CDR3 DNA sequence: TGTGCCACCAGCAGCGGGACAGTCTCCTACAATGAGCAGTTCTTC. The chain recombines TRBV15 with TRBJ2-1; 7 bases are a match to TRBD1. CDR1 LNHNV and CDR2 YYDKDF come from the germline V gene (reference sequence). J lost 0 bases, V lost 3 bases, and 2 bases had no gene match. The CDR3 has 15 residues. The entire variable domain, with the rest obtained from reference TRBV15 and TRBJ2-1, is as follows: DAMVIQNPRYQVTQFGKPVTLSCSQTLNHNVMYWYQQKSSQAPKLLFHYYDKDFNNEADTPDNFQSRRPNTSFCFLDIRSPGLGDTAMYLCATSSGTVSYNEQFFGPGTRLTVL.

This clonotype was counted many times. This chain uses TRBV5-1 with TRBJ1-1, with 7 positions matching TRBD1. This CDR3 comprises 13 residues. The J segment lost 5 bases and the V segment lost 3 bases, leaving 4 bases of the junction unmatched. CDR1 is SGHRS and CDR2 is YFSETQ in the germline V gene. The CDR3 loop reads CASSSQGGTEAFF. The CDR3 DNA is TGCGCCAGCAGCTCCCAGGGGGGGACTGAAGCTTTCTTT.

The genes are TRBV30 and TRBJ1-2; D unresolved. V gave up 5 bases and J gave up 8 bases, with 21 bases separating them. CDR1 is GTSNPN and CDR2 is SVGIG in the germline V gene (reference sequence). The CDR3 totals 14 residues. The CDR3 spells CAWGYRSRVNGYTF. In DNA, the CDR3 is TGTGCCTGGGGGTATCGGTCTAGGGTCAACGGCTACACCTTC.

This clonotype was counted a few times. The rearrangement links TRBV5-1 to TRBJ2-2; 7 bases are shared with TRBD2. The germline V gene encodes CDR1 SGHRS and CDR2 YFSETQ. This CDR3 has 12 residues. V lost 7 bases to trimming and J lost 5 bases; unmatched junction nucleotides: 2. The CDR3 bases are TGCGCCAGCGGGAGGGAAACCGGGGAGCTGTTTTTT. Its translation is CASGRETGELFF.

CDR3 DNA: TGTGCCAGCAGACGGGGGGGTTTGGATACGCAGTATTTT. Protein: CASRRGGLDTQYF. The chain carries TRBV27 and TRBJ2-3; the match to TRBD2 covers 8 bases. The CDR3 contains 13 residues. Per germline, CDR1 MNHEY and CDR2 SMNVEV (reference sequence). V trimming: 6 bases; J trimming: 6 bases; junction bases outside the gene matches: 5.